The rows below give T cell receptor beta chains drawn from one sample of a study of blood T cells in healthy people across ages. TCRdb processed the 5' RACE reads anew with MiXCR; each CDR3 protein has one entry. Of 450,000 to 700,000 distinct CDR3 sequences listed, approximately 30% are singletons. The sample taken for sequencing was blood. The receptors stem from a woman between 65 and 79 years old in good health. CDR3s include the opening cysteine and the closing phenylalanine or tryptophan. Each record gives: J gene, V gene, D gene, clone size, CDR3 DNA, CDR3 protein. The D gene is left open where the match is weak. Size tells how often a clone was seen (once, few, many) or the class of an expanded clone, and some rows leave it out.

J: TRBJ1-2; V: TRBV12-3/TRBV12-4; D: NA; size: NA; DNA: TGTGCCGGCAGTTTAAACGGCGGGGCAGGTTACACCTTC; CDR3: CAGSLNGGAGYTF
J: TRBJ2-3; V: TRBV20-1; D: NA; size: NA; DNA: TGCAGTGCTAGAGTGCAAGATCGGGGCGCAGATACGCAGTATTTT; CDR3: CSARVQDRGADTQYF
J: TRBJ1-1; V: TRBV2; D: NA; size: NA; DNA: TGTGCCAGCAGGAGGACGAACACTGAAGCTTTCTTT; CDR3: CASRRTNTEAFF
J: TRBJ2-2; V: TRBV29-1; D: TRBD1; size: NA; DNA: TGCAGCGTTGATCGGACAGGGGGCAACGGGGAGCTGTTTTTT; CDR3: CSVDRTGGNGELFF
J: TRBJ2-3; V: TRBV5-1; D: NA; size: NA; DNA: TGCGCCAGCAGCTTGCTCTCGGTGGGGACAGATACGCAGTATTTT; CDR3: CASSLLSVGTDTQYF
J: TRBJ2-1; V: TRBV29-1; D: NA; size: once; DNA: TGCAGCGTTGAAGTGGGGGGACAGCAGTTCTTC; CDR3: CSVEVGGQQFF
J: TRBJ2-7; V: TRBV7-2; D: NA; size: few; DNA: TGTGCCAGCAGCTTGTCCGCCTACGAGCAGTACTTC; CDR3: CASSLSAYEQYF
J: TRBJ2-1; V: TRBV6-5; D: TRBD2; size: NA; DNA: TGTGCCAGCAGAGGACTAGCGGGGGGGAGAGATGAGCAGTTCTTC; CDR3: CASRGLAGGRDEQFF
J: TRBJ2-1; V: TRBV7-9; D: NA; size: NA; DNA: TGTGCCAGCAGCTTAGGCGGTCTGGGGGAGCAGTTCTTC; CDR3: CASSLGGLGEQFF
J: TRBJ1-6; V: TRBV4-2; D: NA; size: NA; DNA: TGTGCCAGCAGCTACGGGGGACCCGAGGGTGGTTCACCCCTCCACTTT; CDR3: CASSYGGPEGGSPLHF
J: TRBJ2-2; V: TRBV29-1; D: NA; size: many; DNA: TGCAGCGTTGCTTTCCAGGGTGGGTCCGGGGAGCTGTTTTTT; CDR3: CSVAFQGGSGELFF
J: TRBJ2-3; V: TRBV11-3; D: TRBD2; size: few; DNA: TGTGCCAGCAGCCGCCTCAGCGGGGCCGAGATGGATACGCAGTATTTT; CDR3: CASSRLSGAEMDTQYF
J: TRBJ2-7; V: TRBV6-2/TRBV6-3; D: NA; size: few; DNA: TGTGCCAGCAGAACCGACGAGTACGAGCAGTACTTC; CDR3: CASRTDEYEQYF
J: TRBJ2-5; V: TRBV5-1; D: NA; size: few; DNA: TGCGCCAGCAGTCCCCTCGGTCGGCCCCAGGAGACCCAGTACTTC; CDR3: CASSPLGRPQETQYF
J: TRBJ2-7; V: TRBV20-1; D: NA; size: NA; DNA: TGCAGTGCTCAACATGAAGGGGCAGTCTCCTACGAGCAGTACTTC; CDR3: CSAQHEGAVSYEQYF
J: TRBJ2-5; V: TRBV7-7; D: NA; size: NA; DNA: TGTGCCAGCAGCTCCCCACAGGGTCCTCAAGAGACCCAGTACTTC; CDR3: CASSSPQGPQETQYF
J: TRBJ2-7; V: TRBV29-1; D: NA; size: NA; DNA: TGCAGCGTTGAAACAGGTATGGACGAGCAGTACTTC; CDR3: CSVETGMDEQYF
J: TRBJ2-3; V: TRBV5-1; D: NA; size: few; DNA: TGCGCCAGCAGCTGGGGTGATCGTAAGGGTACAGATACGCAGTATTTT; CDR3: CASSWGDRKGTDTQYF
J: TRBJ2-2; V: TRBV7-2; D: NA; size: few; DNA: TGTGCCAGCGGGTCTAGGTCCACCGGGGAGCTGTTTTTT; CDR3: CASGSRSTGELFF
J: TRBJ2-7; V: TRBV7-2; D: NA; size: NA; DNA: TGTGCCAGCAGCTTAGCGCGGGGACTCGAGCAGTACTTC; CDR3: CASSLARGLEQYF
J: TRBJ1-2; V: TRBV10-3; D: TRBD1; size: NA; DNA: TGTGCCATCAGTGAGTCCGGGACAGAGGGTCCTGGCTACACCTTC; CDR3: CAISESGTEGPGYTF
J: TRBJ1-3; V: TRBV29-1; D: NA; size: NA; DNA: TGCAGCGTAGCGATATACTCTGGAAACACCATATATTTT; CDR3: CSVAIYSGNTIYF
J: TRBJ2-3; V: TRBV7-9; D: TRBD1; size: NA; DNA: TGTGCCAGCAGCTTAGGGACAGGGGGCCCAGATACGCAGTATTTT; CDR3: CASSLGTGGPDTQYF
J: TRBJ2-3; V: TRBV24-1; D: TRBD2; size: NA; DNA: TGTGCCACCAGTGATTTGGGGGGGGTTGAAGATACGCAGTATTTT; CDR3: CATSDLGGVEDTQYF
J: TRBJ1-3; V: TRBV4-3; D: NA; size: NA; DNA: TGCGCCAGCAGCCACTCGACAGTCTCTGGAAACACCATATATTTT; CDR3: CASSHSTVSGNTIYF
J: TRBJ2-1; V: TRBV6-2/TRBV6-3; D: TRBD2; size: NA; DNA: TGTGCCAGCAGTAGCGGGGAGTACAATGAGCAGTTCTTC; CDR3: CASSSGEYNEQFF
J: TRBJ1-1; V: TRBV20-1; D: NA; size: few; DNA: TGCAGTGCCGCGGCGATAAACACTGAAGCTTTCTTT; CDR3: CSAAAINTEAFF
J: TRBJ2-4; V: TRBV11-2; D: NA; size: few; DNA: TGTGCCAGCAGCTTAGATCAAGACGGAGCACAGTACTTC; CDR3: CASSLDQDGAQYF
J: TRBJ2-5; V: TRBV20-1; D: TRBD2; size: NA; DNA: TGCAGTGCTACGACTAGCGGGGTCGAGGAGACCCAGTACTTC; CDR3: CSATTSGVEETQYF
J: TRBJ2-5; V: TRBV5-5; D: NA; size: many; DNA: TGTGCCAGCAGAACAGGGATCCAAGAGACCCAGTACTTC; CDR3: CASRTGIQETQYF
J: TRBJ2-1; V: TRBV15; D: TRBD1; size: few; DNA: TGTGCCACCAGCAGAGAGCGAACAGGGGGCACGTTCTTC; CDR3: CATSRERTGGTFF
J: TRBJ2-2; V: TRBV2; D: NA; size: NA; DNA: TGTGCCAGCGCCACCCTAGGGATAATGGGGGGGGAGCTGTTTTTT; CDR3: CASATLGIMGGELFF
J: TRBJ2-2; V: TRBV18; D: NA; size: NA; DNA: TGTGCCAGCTCACCAGAAGGGTCTAGCACCGGGGAGCTGTTTTTT; CDR3: CASSPEGSSTGELFF
J: TRBJ2-1; V: TRBV4-3; D: TRBD1; size: NA; DNA: TGCGCCAGCAGCCAATCGGACAGGCCAAGCCTCAGCTCCTACAATGAGCAGTTCTTC; CDR3: CASSQSDRPSLSSYNEQFF
J: TRBJ2-7; V: TRBV5-1; D: NA; size: NA; DNA: TGCGCCAGCAGCTTTTTCTTCGGGGGCGGAGGCTACGAGCAGTACTTC; CDR3: CASSFFFGGGGYEQYF
J: TRBJ2-7; V: TRBV7-4; D: TRBD1; size: NA; DNA: TGTGCCAGCAGCCCTGGGACAGGGGCCCACAACTCCTACGAGCAGTACTTC; CDR3: CASSPGTGAHNSYEQYF